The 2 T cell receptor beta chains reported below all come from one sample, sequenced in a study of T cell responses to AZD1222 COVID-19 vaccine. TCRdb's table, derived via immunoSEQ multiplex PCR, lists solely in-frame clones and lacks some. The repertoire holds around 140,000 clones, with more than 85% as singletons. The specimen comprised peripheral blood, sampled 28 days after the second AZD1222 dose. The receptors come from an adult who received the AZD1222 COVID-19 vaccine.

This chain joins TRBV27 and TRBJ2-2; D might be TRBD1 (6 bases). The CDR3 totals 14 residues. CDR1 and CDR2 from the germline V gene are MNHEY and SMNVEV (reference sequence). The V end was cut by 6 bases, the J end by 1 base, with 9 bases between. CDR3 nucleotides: TGTGCCAGCAGGCAGGGGAGGAACACCGGGGAGCTGTTTTTT. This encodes CASRQGRNTGELFF.

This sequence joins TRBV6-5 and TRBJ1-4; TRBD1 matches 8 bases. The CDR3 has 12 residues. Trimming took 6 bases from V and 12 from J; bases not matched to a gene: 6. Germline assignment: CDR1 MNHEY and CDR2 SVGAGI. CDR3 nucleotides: TGTGCCAGCAGCCGAGACAGGGGACAACTGTTTTTT. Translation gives CASSRDRGQLFF.